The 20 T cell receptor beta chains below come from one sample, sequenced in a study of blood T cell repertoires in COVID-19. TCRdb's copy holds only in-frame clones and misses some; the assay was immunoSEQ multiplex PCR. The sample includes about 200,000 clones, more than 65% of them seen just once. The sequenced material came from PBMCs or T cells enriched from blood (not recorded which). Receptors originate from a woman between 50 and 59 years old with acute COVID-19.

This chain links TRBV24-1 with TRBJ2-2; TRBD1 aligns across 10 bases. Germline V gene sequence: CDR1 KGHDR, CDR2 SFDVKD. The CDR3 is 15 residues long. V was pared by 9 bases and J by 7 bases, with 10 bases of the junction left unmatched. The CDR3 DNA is TGTGCCACCGAAAGAAGACAGGGGGCGCACGGGGAGCTGTTTTTT. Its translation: CATERRQGAHGELFF.

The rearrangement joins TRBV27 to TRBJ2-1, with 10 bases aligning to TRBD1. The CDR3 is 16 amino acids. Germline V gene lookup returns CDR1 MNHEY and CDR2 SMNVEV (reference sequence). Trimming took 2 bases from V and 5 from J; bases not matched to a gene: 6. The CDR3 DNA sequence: TGTGCCAGCAGTTTACGTTGGACAGGGGGTGACAATGAGCAGTTCTTC. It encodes CASSLRWTGGDNEQFF.

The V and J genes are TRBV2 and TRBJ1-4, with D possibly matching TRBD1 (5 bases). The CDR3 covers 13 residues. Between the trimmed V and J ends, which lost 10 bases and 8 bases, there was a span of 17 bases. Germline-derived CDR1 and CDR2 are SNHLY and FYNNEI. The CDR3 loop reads CATGPRVEEKLFF. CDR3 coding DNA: TGTGCCACAGGACCCAGGGTCGAGGAAAAACTGTTTTTT.

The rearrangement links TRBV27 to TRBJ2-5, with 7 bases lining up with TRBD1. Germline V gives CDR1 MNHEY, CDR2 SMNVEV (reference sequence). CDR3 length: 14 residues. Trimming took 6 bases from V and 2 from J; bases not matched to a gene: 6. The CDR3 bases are TGTGCCAGCAGCTTACAGGGGTATCAAGAGACCCAGTACTTC. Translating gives CASSLQGYQETQYF.

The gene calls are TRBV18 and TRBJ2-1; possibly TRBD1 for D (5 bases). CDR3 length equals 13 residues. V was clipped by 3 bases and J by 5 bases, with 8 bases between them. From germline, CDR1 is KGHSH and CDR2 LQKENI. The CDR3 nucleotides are TGTGCCAGCTCACCGCCAGGGAACAATGAGCAGTTCTTC. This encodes CASSPPGNNEQFF. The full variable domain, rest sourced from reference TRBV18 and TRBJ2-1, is NAGVMQNPRHLVRRRGQEARLRCSPMKGHSHVYWYRQLPEEGLKFMVYLQKENIIDESGMPKERFSAEFPKEGPSILRIQQVVRGDSAAYFCASSPPGNNEQFFGPGTRLTVL.

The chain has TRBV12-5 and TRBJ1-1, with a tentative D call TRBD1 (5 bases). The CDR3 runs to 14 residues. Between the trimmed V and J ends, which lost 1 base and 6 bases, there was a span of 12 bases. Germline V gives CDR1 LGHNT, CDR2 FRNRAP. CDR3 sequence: CASGLGQGFAEAFF. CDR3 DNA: TGTGCTAGTGGTTTGGGGCAGGGTTTCGCTGAAGCTTTCTTT.

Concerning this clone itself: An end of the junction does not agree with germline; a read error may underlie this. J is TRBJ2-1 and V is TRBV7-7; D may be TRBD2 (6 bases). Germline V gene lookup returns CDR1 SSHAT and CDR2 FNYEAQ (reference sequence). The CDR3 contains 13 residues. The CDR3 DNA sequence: TGTGCTAGCAGCTTAACGGAGGGGCATGAGCAGTTCTTC. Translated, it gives CASSLTEGHEQFF.

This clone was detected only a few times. This chain's CDR3 is CASSVQGDAYGYTF. The CDR3 DNA is TGCGCCAGCAGCGTACAGGGTGATGCCTATGGCTACACCTTC. V gene TRBV5-1 combines with J gene TRBJ1-2; the D gene is possibly TRBD1 (6 bases). The CDR3 is 14 residues long. Trimming removed 4 bases at V and 4 bases at J, with 14 bases between. CDR1 SGHRS and CDR2 YFSETQ come from the germline V gene.

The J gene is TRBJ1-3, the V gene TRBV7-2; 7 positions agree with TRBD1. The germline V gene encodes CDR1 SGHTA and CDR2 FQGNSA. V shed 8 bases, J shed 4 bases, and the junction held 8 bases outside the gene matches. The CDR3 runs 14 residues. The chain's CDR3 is CASLDRVEGNTIYF. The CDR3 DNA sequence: TGTGCCAGCCTAGACAGGGTGGAAGGAAACACCATATATTTT.

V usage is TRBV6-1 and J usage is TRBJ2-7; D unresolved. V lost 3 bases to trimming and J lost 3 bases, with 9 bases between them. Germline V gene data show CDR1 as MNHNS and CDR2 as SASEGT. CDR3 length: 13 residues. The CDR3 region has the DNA TGTGCCAGCAGTGATGGCCTTTTCTACGAGCAGTACGTC. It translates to CASSDGLFYEQYV.

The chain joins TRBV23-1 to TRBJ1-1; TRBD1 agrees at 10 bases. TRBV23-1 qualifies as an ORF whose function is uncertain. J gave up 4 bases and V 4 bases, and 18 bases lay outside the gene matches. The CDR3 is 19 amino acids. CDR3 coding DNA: TGCGCCAGCAGTCTCCCGCGACAGGGGGCCGATGTGAGCGTCACTGAAGCTTTCTTT. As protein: CASSLPRQGADVSVTEAFF.

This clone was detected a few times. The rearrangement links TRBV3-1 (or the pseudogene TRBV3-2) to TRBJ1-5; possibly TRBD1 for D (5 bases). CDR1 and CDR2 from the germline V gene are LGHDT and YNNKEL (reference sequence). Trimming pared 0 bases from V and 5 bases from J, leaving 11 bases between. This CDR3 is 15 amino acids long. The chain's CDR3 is CASSQDEQAHQPQHF. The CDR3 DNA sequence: TGTGCCAGCAGCCAAGACGAACAGGCCCATCAGCCCCAGCATTTT.

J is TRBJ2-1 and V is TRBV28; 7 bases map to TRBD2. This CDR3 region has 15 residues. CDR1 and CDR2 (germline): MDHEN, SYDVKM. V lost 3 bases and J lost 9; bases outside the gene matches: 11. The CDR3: CASSFGGGGKPEQFF. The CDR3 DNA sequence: TGTGCCAGCAGTTTCGGCGGCGGGGGTAAGCCTGAGCAGTTCTTC.

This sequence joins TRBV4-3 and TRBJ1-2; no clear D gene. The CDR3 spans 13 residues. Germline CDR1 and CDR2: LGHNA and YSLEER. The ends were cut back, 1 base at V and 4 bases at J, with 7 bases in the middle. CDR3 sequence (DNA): TGCGCCAGCAGCCAAGTGGGCGTCTATGGCTACACCTTC. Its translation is CASSQVGVYGYTF.

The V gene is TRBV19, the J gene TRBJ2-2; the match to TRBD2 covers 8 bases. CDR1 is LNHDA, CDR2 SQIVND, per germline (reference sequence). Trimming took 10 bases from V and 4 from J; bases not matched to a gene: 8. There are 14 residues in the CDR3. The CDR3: CATKREGITGELFF. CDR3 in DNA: TGTGCCACCAAACGGGAGGGGATCACCGGGGAGCTGTTTTTT.

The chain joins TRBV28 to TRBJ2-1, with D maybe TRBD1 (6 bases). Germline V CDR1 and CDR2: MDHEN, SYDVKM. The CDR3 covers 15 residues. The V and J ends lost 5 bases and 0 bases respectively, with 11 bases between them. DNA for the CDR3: TGTGCCAGCAGTCTTTTGGGACACTCCTACAATGAGCAGTTCTTC. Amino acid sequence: CASSLLGHSYNEQFF.

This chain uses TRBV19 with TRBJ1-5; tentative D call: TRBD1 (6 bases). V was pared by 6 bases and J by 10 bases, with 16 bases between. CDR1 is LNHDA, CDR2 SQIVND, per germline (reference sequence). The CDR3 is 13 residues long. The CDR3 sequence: CASSPDSPHPQHF. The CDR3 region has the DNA TGTGCCAGTAGCCCGGACAGTCCTCATCCCCAGCATTTT.

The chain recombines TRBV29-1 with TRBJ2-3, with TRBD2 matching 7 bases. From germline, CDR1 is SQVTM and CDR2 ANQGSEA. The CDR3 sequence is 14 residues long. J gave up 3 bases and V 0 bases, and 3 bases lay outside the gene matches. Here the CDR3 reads CSVEEDGGTDTQYF. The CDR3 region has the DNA TGCAGCGTTGAAGAAGACGGGGGGACAGATACGCAGTATTTT.

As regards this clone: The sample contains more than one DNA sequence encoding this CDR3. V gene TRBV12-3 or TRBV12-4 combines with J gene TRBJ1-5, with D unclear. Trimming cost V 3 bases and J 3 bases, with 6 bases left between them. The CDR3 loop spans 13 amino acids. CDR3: CASSFRVNQPQHF. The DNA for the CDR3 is TGTGCCAGCAGTTTTAGAGTCAATCAGCCCCAGCATTTT.

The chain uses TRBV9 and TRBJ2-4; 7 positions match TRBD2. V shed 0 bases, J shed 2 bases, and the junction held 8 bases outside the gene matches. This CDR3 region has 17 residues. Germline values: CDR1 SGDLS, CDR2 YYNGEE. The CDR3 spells CASSVAGGGGSKNIQYF. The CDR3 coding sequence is TGTGCCAGCAGCGTAGCGGGCGGGGGAGGGTCCAAAAACATTCAGTACTTC.